A selection of T cell receptor beta chains follows, all from one sample in a study of Graves' ophthalmopathy and Graves' hyperthyroidism. Each CDR3 protein gets one entry after TCRdb re-called the multiplex PCR reads with MiXCR. Of hundreds of thousands of distinct CDR3 sequences in the sample, 20% to 25% were seen once. The sample was peripheral blood. These TCRs come from a woman between 50 and 59 years old with Graves' ophthalmopathy. CDR3s include the opening cysteine and the closing phenylalanine or tryptophan. The D gene is left open where the match is weak. Expanded clones get a size class; other rows say once, few or many, or leave the size out.

J: TRBJ1-2
size: many
D: .
V: TRBV19
DNA: TGTGCCAGCAAACAGGGAACAGGATATCATGGCTACACCTTC
CDR3: CASKQGTGYHGYTF

J: TRBJ1-2
size: .
D: .
V: TRBV5-1
DNA: TGCGCCAGCAGCTGGGGGGCCAGAATGTTCGGCGGCTACATCTTC
CDR3: CASSWGARMFGGYIF

J: TRBJ2-5
size: many
D: TRBD2
V: TRBV7-9
DNA: TGTGCCAGCAAATCCGGGACTAGCGGGGGACAAGAGACCCAGTACTTC
CDR3: CASKSGTSGGQETQYF

J: TRBJ1-1
size: .
D: .
V: TRBV18
DNA: TGTGCCAGCTCACCAAGGCGCGTGCTGAACACTGAAGCTTTCTTT
CDR3: CASSPRRVLNTEAFF

J: TRBJ2-5
size: many
D: TRBD1
V: TRBV6-1
DNA: TGTGCCAGCAGTGCTTGGACAGGGAAAGAGACCCAGTACTTC
CDR3: CASSAWTGKETQYF

J: TRBJ1-1
size: many
D: .
V: TRBV10-3
DNA: TGTGCCATCAGTGCCTTGGCCGGGCCCGCTTTCTTT
CDR3: CAISALAGPAFF

J: TRBJ1-5
size: .
D: .
V: TRBV6-4
DNA: TGTGCCAGTGGGGACGGCAATCAGCCCCAGCATTTT
CDR3: CASGDGNQPQHF

J: TRBJ2-4
size: many
D: .
V: TRBV27
DNA: TGTGCCAGCAAACCGGGTCTGGGCAAAAACATTCAGTACTTC
CDR3: CASKPGLGKNIQYF

J: TRBJ2-7
size: .
D: .
V: TRBV18
DNA: TGTGCCAGCTCACAGCTCGGAGACGAGCAGTACTTC
CDR3: CASSQLGDEQYF

J: TRBJ1-3
size: many
D: .
V: TRBV29-1
DNA: TGCAGCGTTCGATGGGGGTACTCTGGAAACACCATATATTTT
CDR3: CSVRWGYSGNTIYF

J: TRBJ2-3
size: many
D: TRBD2
V: TRBV6-1
DNA: TGTGCCAGCAACCGACTAGCGACAGATACGCAGTATTTT
CDR3: CASNRLATDTQYF

J: TRBJ2-3
size: .
D: TRBD2
V: TRBV19
DNA: TGTGCCAGTAGTATCCTAGGACTAGCGGGAGGGCCGGATACGCAGTATTTT
CDR3: CASSILGLAGGPDTQYF

J: TRBJ2-5
size: many
D: TRBD2
V: TRBV20-1
DNA: TGCAGTGCTAGGGGAACTAGCGGGAGGGCCGGGGAGACCCAGTACTTC
CDR3: CSARGTSGRAGETQYF

J: TRBJ1-6
size: many
D: .
V: TRBV7-8
DNA: TGTGCCAGCAGCTTAGGGGGGCGAGGGGTCTATAATTCACCCCTCCACTTT
CDR3: CASSLGGRGVYNSPLHF

J: TRBJ1-4
size: many
D: TRBD1
V: TRBV12-3/TRBV12-4
DNA: TGTGCCAGCAGTTTCGCAGGGGGAGGTGAAAAACTGTTTTTT
CDR3: CASSFAGGGEKLFF

J: TRBJ2-2
size: many
D: .
V: TRBV24-1
DNA: TGTGCCACCGGGTCCTGGGGCGACACCGGGGAGCTGTTTTTT
CDR3: CATGSWGDTGELFF

J: TRBJ2-2
size: many
D: TRBD2
V: TRBV6-1
DNA: TGTGCCAGCACTGAGTTAGCGGGAGGTGCCGGGGAGCTGTTTTTT
CDR3: CASTELAGGAGELFF

J: TRBJ1-6
size: .
D: .
V: TRBV20-1
DNA: TGCAGTGCTAGAGATGGGGGGGCCTTCGGTAATTCACCCCTCCACTTT
CDR3: CSARDGGAFGNSPLHF

J: TRBJ2-7
size: few
D: TRBD2
V: TRBV24-1
DNA: TGTGCCACCGCGGGTCTAGCGGACAACTACGAGCAGTACTTC
CDR3: CATAGLADNYEQYF

J: TRBJ2-2
size: many
D: .
V: TRBV15
DNA: TGTGCCACCAGCAGAGGGTCAGGGGCCGGGGAGCTGTTTTTT
CDR3: CATSRGSGAGELFF

J: TRBJ2-7
size: .
D: TRBD2
V: TRBV10-3
DNA: TGTGCCATCAGTGTGGTTGGGCTAGCGGGAGGGCCTACCTACGAGCAGTACTTC
CDR3: CAISVVGLAGGPTYEQYF

J: TRBJ2-2
size: many
D: .
V: TRBV6-1
DNA: TGTGCCAGCAGAATCCGACCCAACACCGGGGAGCTGTTTTTT
CDR3: CASRIRPNTGELFF

J: TRBJ2-7
size: many
D: .
V: TRBV7-2
DNA: TGTGCCAGCAGCCCCCGTGACGGTTCCTACGAGCAGTACTTC
CDR3: CASSPRDGSYEQYF

J: TRBJ2-7
size: .
D: TRBD2
V: TRBV28
DNA: TGTGCCAGCAGTTCCCCTCAAGCGGGAGGGTCCTACGAGCAGTACTTC
CDR3: CASSSPQAGGSYEQYF

J: TRBJ1-1
size: .
D: TRBD1
V: TRBV27
DNA: TGTGCCAGCAGAATGGGACAGCCCCCTGAAGCTTTCTTT
CDR3: CASRMGQPPEAFF

J: TRBJ2-2
size: .
D: .
V: TRBV19
DNA: TGTGCCAGTAGTATAGAGGGTGTGAACACCGGGGAGCTGTTTTTT
CDR3: CASSIEGVNTGELFF

J: TRBJ2-2
size: many
D: TRBD2
V: TRBV20-1
DNA: TGCAGTGCCCCTAGCGGAGGCAACACCGGGGAGCTGTTTTTT
CDR3: CSAPSGGNTGELFF

J: TRBJ2-7
size: many
D: .
V: TRBV19
DNA: TGTGCCAGTAGGCAGGGGAGAGAGCAGTACTTC
CDR3: CASRQGREQYF

J: TRBJ1-2
size: many
D: .
V: TRBV12-3/TRBV12-4
DNA: TGTGCCAGCAGTTCAGACAGGCCGGGAGGCTACACCTTC
CDR3: CASSSDRPGGYTF

J: TRBJ1-1
size: many
D: .
V: TRBV6-4
DNA: TGTGCCAGCAGTGAGCAGGAGAACACTGAAGCTTTCTTT
CDR3: CASSEQENTEAFF

J: TRBJ2-5
size: few
D: .
V: TRBV7-9
DNA: TGTGCCAGCAGCCTCTCGGTTCCGTCCGGCCAAGAGACCCAGTACTTC
CDR3: CASSLSVPSGQETQYF

J: TRBJ2-5
size: many
D: TRBD2
V: TRBV12-3/TRBV12-4
DNA: TGTGCCAGCAGTTTGACCCTAGCGGGTGAGACCCAGTACTTC
CDR3: CASSLTLAGETQYF

J: TRBJ2-7
size: .
D: .
V: TRBV28
DNA: TGTGCCAGCAGTTTATATACGGGACTTATCTCCTACGAGCAGTACTTC
CDR3: CASSLYTGLISYEQYF

J: TRBJ2-7
size: many
D: TRBD2
V: TRBV28
DNA: TGTGCCAGCAGGACCCCAGCGGGAGGAAAAGAGCAGTACTTC
CDR3: CASRTPAGGKEQYF

J: TRBJ1-1
size: few
D: .
V: TRBV30
DNA: TGTGCCTGGAGTGCTCGGTTGAACACTGAAGCTTTCTTT
CDR3: CAWSARLNTEAFF

J: TRBJ1-6
size: many
D: .
V: TRBV3-1
DNA: TGTGCCAGCAGCCTCGTCCCCGCGCCACCCCTCCACTTT
CDR3: CASSLVPAPPLHF

J: TRBJ1-6
size: many
D: .
V: TRBV27
DNA: TGTGCCAGCAGTCTCTCAGGATCCCTCTCACCCCTCCACTTT
CDR3: CASSLSGSLSPLHF

J: TRBJ1-1
size: many
D: TRBD1
V: TRBV20-1
DNA: TGCAGTGCTGCACCAGGGGGCGCGACTGAAGCTTTCTTT
CDR3: CSAAPGGATEAFF

J: TRBJ2-5
size: many
D: TRBD2
V: TRBV20-1
DNA: TGCAGTGCTATTAGACTAGCGGGACCCAAAGAGACCCAGTACTTC
CDR3: CSAIRLAGPKETQYF

J: TRBJ1-2
size: many
D: TRBD1
V: TRBV7-9
DNA: TGTGCCAGCAGCTCAGCAGGGGGCTGGGGCTACACCTTC
CDR3: CASSSAGGWGYTF

J: TRBJ1-6
size: many
D: .
V: TRBV3-1
DNA: TGTGCCAGCAGCCATGGGGATTCACCCCTCCACTTT
CDR3: CASSHGDSPLHF

J: TRBJ1-1
size: .
D: .
V: TRBV11-1
DNA: TGTGCCCACGGGCGGGGCGGTGAAACTGAAGCTTTCTTT
CDR3: CAHGRGGETEAFF

J: TRBJ2-1
size: many
D: .
V: TRBV2
DNA: TGTGCCAGCATGCCAGGGAGCAATGAGCAGTTCTTC
CDR3: CASMPGSNEQFF